The 9 T cell receptor beta chains below come from one sample, sequenced in a study of T cell responses to AZD1222 COVID-19 vaccine. Produced via immunoSEQ multiplex PCR; TCRdb's table is partial and in-frame only. The data contain approximately 150,000 clones, 90% of them singletons. The sequencing here drew on peripheral blood, taken on day 0 of AZD1222 vaccination. Every receptor here comes from an adult in good health.

The chain recombines TRBV7-9 with TRBJ2-7; tentatively, D is TRBD1 or TRBD2 (5 bases each). Germline V gene data show CDR1 as SEHNR and CDR2 as FQNEAQ (reference sequence). Deletions cut 4 bases from V and 4 bases from J, with 14 bases between. There are 14 residues in the CDR3. CDR3 nucleotides: TGTGCCAGCAGCTGGGGACCCTCCCAATACGAGCAGTACTTC. This sequence encodes CASSWGPSQYEQYF.

The rearrangement links TRBV3-1 (or the pseudogene TRBV3-2) to TRBJ1-1; perhaps TRBD1 as D (5 bases). V was clipped by 4 bases and J by 4 bases, with 10 bases between them. Germline loops: CDR1 LGHDT, CDR2 YNNKEL (reference sequence). CDR3 size: 13 residues. As DNA, the CDR3 is TGTGCCAGCAGCCCCGTGGGGGTCACTGAAGCTTTCTTT. This sequence encodes CASSPVGVTEAFF.

The chain has TRBV6-1 and TRBJ1-5; D unresolved. The V gene's germline CDR1 is MNHNS and CDR2 SASEGT. V lost 7 bases, J lost 11 bases, and 18 bases lay in between. The CDR3 extends over 13 amino acids. CDR3 loop: CASNKGIDSAQHF. CDR3 in DNA: TGTGCCAGCAATAAAGGGATTGATTCAGCCCAGCATTTT.

This clone was seen only once. The chain couples TRBV6-4 to TRBJ1-1; D remains ambiguous. V gave up 3 bases and J gave up 3 bases, with 8 bases separating them. The CDR3 length is 13 residues. Germline CDR1 is MRHNA and CDR2 is SNTAGT. This CDR3 is CASSEDRYTEAFF. The CDR3 nucleotides are TGTGCCAGCAGTGAAGACCGATACACTGAAGCTTTCTTT.

The chain has TRBV7-3 and TRBJ2-3, with D possibly being TRBD2 (6 bases). The CDR3 extends over 14 amino acids. Germline values: CDR1 SGHTA, CDR2 FQGTGA. The V end lost 8 bases, the J end lost 0 bases, and 12 bases lay between the germline ends. CDR3 amino acids: CASRRAGSTDTQYF. The CDR3, as DNA: TGTGCCAGCCGGAGGGCGGGTAGCACAGATACGCAGTATTTT.

This clone has a single count. The genes are TRBV6-5 and TRBJ1-5; D is uncertain. This CDR3 is 15 amino acids long. The V end was cut by 6 bases, the J end by 9 bases, with 21 bases between. Per the germline V gene, CDR1 is MNHEY and CDR2 is SVGAGI. The CDR3 sequence is CASRVGLGPTGPQHF. The CDR3 region has the DNA TGTGCCAGCAGGGTAGGACTCGGGCCCACTGGGCCCCAGCATTTT.

The rearrangement uses TRBV7-2 and TRBJ1-2, with TRBD1 identical over 9 bases. This CDR3 has 18 amino acids. V was clipped by 5 bases and J by 4 bases; unmatched bases: 17. CDR1 is SGHTA, CDR2 FQGNSA, per germline. This CDR3 reads CASSTRTGTGRESYGYTF. CDR3 nucleotides: TGTGCCAGCAGCACCCGGACGGGGACAGGGAGAGAGAGCTATGGCTACACCTTC. The whole variable domain, remainder taken from reference TRBV7-2 and TRBJ1-2, is GAGVSQSPSNKVTEKGKDVELRCDPISGHTALYWYRQSLGQGLEFLIYFQGNSAPDKSGLPSDRFSAERTGGSVSTLTIQRTQQEDSAVYLCASSTRTGTGRESYGYTFGSGTRLTVV.

This chain uses TRBV5-1 with TRBJ2-3; maybe TRBD2 (6 bases). Trimming pared 5 bases from V and 1 base from J, leaving 17 bases between. This CDR3 has 16 residues. The germline V gene encodes CDR1 SGHRS and CDR2 YFSETQ. CDR3 sequence (DNA): TGCGCCAGCAGAAGAGAGGGGCGGGGACGCACAGATACGCAGTATTTT. As protein: CASRREGRGRTDTQYF.

The V and J genes are TRBV30 and TRBJ1-4; 7 bases are a match to TRBD1. The germline gives CDR1 GTSNPN, CDR2 SVGIG (reference sequence). V lost 5 bases, J lost 2 bases, and 2 bases stayed unmatched. CDR3 length: 13 amino acids. The CDR3 DNA reads as TGTGCCTGGGCGGGACAGACTAATGAAAAACTGTTTTTT. Translated: CAWAGQTNEKLFF.